The entry below describes one T cell receptor (beta chain). The CDR3 is made up of 13 amino acids. The V end lost 1 base, the J end lost 7 bases, and 11 bases lay between the germline ends. The germline gives CDR1 GTSNPN, CDR2 SVGIG (reference sequence). This specimen belongs to a study of blood T cell repertoires in COVID-19. At the level of the study: The cDNA or gDNA used as material had been derived from T cells, B-cell-depleted T cells, or PBMCs.

TCRdb's copy holds only in-frame clones and misses some; the assay was immunoSEQ multiplex PCR. Counted here are about 260,000 clones, about 88% occurring once; the ten biggest clones make up about 11%. The chain is built from TRBV30 and TRBJ1-5; D call uncertain. This sequence originates from a woman aged 25-40 years with COVID-19, enrolled during active disease. The specimen was peripheral blood. In DNA, the CDR3 is TGTGCCTGGAGTGGGGCAGAGTACCAGCCCCAGCATTTT. It yields the protein CAWSGAEYQPQHF.